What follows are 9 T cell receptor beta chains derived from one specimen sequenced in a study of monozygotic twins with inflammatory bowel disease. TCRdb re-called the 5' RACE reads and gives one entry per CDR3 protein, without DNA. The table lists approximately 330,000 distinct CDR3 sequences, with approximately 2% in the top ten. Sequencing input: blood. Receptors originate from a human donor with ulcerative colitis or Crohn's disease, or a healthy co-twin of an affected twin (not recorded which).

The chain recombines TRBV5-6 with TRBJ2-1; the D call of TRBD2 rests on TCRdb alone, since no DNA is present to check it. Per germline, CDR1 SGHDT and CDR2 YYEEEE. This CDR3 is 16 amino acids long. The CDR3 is CASSPGTSGGYNEQFF.

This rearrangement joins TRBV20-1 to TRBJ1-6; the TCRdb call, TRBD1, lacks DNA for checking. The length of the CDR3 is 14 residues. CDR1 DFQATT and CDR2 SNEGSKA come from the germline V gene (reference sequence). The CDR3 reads CSADRGLDNSPLHF.

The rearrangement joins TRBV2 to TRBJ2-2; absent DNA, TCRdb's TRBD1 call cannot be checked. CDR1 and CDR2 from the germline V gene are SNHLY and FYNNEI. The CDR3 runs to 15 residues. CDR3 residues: CASTRGGANTGELFF.

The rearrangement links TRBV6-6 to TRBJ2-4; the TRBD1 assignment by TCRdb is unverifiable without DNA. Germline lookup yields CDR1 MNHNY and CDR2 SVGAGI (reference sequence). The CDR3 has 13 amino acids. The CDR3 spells CASSQGRANIQYF.

The CDR3 is CASSRGQGEPYEQYF. The chain links TRBV5-1 to TRBJ2-7; no DNA is available, so the TRBD1 call from TCRdb remains unchecked. This CDR3 region has 15 residues. CDR1 and CDR2 (germline): SGHRS, YFSETQ.

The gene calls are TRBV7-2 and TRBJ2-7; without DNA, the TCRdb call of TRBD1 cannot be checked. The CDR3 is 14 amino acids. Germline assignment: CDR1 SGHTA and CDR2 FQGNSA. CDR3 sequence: CASSWGTASYEQYF.

The CDR3 is CAISGTSYNEQFF. This rearrangement joins TRBV10-3 to TRBJ2-1. The CDR3 loop spans 13 amino acids. CDR1 ENHRY and CDR2 SYGVKD come from the germline V gene.

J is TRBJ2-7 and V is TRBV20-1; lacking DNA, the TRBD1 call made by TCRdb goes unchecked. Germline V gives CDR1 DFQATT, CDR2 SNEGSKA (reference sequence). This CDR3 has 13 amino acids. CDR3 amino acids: CSASGTGYYEQYF.

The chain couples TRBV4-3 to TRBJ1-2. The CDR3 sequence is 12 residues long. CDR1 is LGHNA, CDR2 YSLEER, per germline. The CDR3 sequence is CASGQVGYGYTF.